This paragraph covers one T cell receptor (beta chain) sequence. The CDR3 loop spans 16 amino acids. The V segment lost 6 bases and the J segment 4 bases; nucleotides outside the gene matches: 9. The record originates from a study of T cells after yellow fever vaccination. A 5'RACE template-switching step, the method used to make TCR cDNA, added a universal primer site and UMIs. TCRdb reprocessed the 5' RACE reads with MiXCR, giving one entry per CDR3 protein. Of hundreds of thousands of distinct CDR3 sequences listed, 12% are singletons. The sequenced sample was PBMCs, obtained on the day of the yellow fever booster vaccination. The gene calls are TRBV12-3 or TRBV12-4 and TRBJ1-4; 9 nucleotides match TRBD1. This TCR came from a young man who received the YFV17D yellow fever vaccine. The CDR3 spells CASSQHTDRGNEKLFF. The CDR3 region has the DNA TGTGCCAGCAGCCAACACACGGACAGGGGTAATGAAAAACTGTTTTTT.